This T cell receptor beta chain was identified during a study of blood T cells in healthy people across ages. Study observations and caveats: Estimates of diversity drawn from one million T cells were considered underestimates. Among long-lived donors, naive CD4+ cells were more numerous and diversity higher than in aged donors.

Turning to this clonotype: Antigen: not known.

A second PCR of about 6 to 11 cycles used a sample-barcoded 5' primer and a J-beta primer mix. TCRdb re-derived calls from the 5' RACE reads in MiXCR, one entry per CDR3 protein. The sample holds 650,000 to 700,000 distinct CDR3 sequences; about 32% are singletons and the top ten take approximately 15%. This CDR3 comprises 12 residues. With 5 bases removed from V and 2 bases from J, the gap between germline ends came to 10 bases. Germline V gene sequence: CDR1 DFQATT, CDR2 SNEGSKA (reference sequence). Donors were healthy Caucasian individuals from Russia aged roughly 6 to 95. The V gene is TRBV20-1, the J gene TRBJ2-7; D gene unclear. This TCR derives from a woman of 80 years or more in good health. The specimen sequenced was blood. CDR3 region: CSAPAGPYEQYF. CDR3 nucleotide sequence: TGCAGTGCTCCGGCAGGCCCCTACGAGCAGTACTTC.